The next 20 T cell receptor beta chains were all read from a single sample in a study of cytomegalovirus exposure and HLA in healthy donors. Researchers ran the PCR with 60 Vbeta and 13 Jbeta primers. Assay used: immunoSEQ multiplex PCR; TCRdb lists only in-frame clones, some missing. The sample features 30,000 to 40,000 clones, with approximately 10% in its top ten. The sample consisted of PBMCs. These receptors were taken from a man aged 40-55 years in good health and CMV-seropositive.

The rearrangement uses TRBV5-5 and TRBJ2-1; 10 bases are a match to TRBD1. The germline gives CDR1 SGHKS, CDR2 YYEKEE (reference sequence). CDR3 length: 16 amino acids. With 5 bases clipped from V and 6 bases from J, the junction kept 11 bases outside the gene matches. In DNA, the CDR3 is TGTGCCAGCAGGCCCCGGGGGACAGGGGTTTTCAATGAGCAGTTCTTC. It codes for CASRPRGTGVFNEQFF.

V and J are TRBV9 and TRBJ2-7, with 9 bases matching TRBD2. The length of the CDR3 is 14 residues. V shed 1 base and J 5 bases; nucleotides not matched to a gene: 4. CDR1 and CDR2 (germline): SGDLS, YYNGEE. CDR3 nucleotide sequence: TGTGCCAGCAGCGTATTGACTAGCGGAGACGAGCAGTACTTC. This encodes CASSVLTSGDEQYF.

The chain combines TRBV30 with TRBJ1-2, with a tentative D call TRBD1 (5 bases). The CDR3 consists of 12 residues. Germline loops: CDR1 GTSNPN, CDR2 SVGIG (reference sequence). The V end was cut by 1 base, the J end by 4 bases, with 7 bases between. The CDR3: CAWSGQGYGYTF. The CDR3 DNA follows: TGTGCCTGGAGTGGCCAGGGCTATGGCTACACCTTC.

The V and J genes are TRBV7-9 and TRBJ1-5; no clear D gene. The CDR3 spans 14 residues. Germline-derived CDR1 and CDR2 are SEHNR and FQNEAQ (reference sequence). Between the trimmed V and J ends, which lost 1 base and 7 bases, there was a span of 11 bases. The CDR3 loop is CASSLGQDPQPQHF. The CDR3 nucleotides are TGTGCCAGCAGCTTAGGGCAGGATCCACAGCCCCAGCATTTT.

This chain connects TRBV7-3 to TRBJ2-2; D remains unclear. This CDR3 contains 14 residues. V was clipped by 5 bases and J by 4 bases, with 11 bases between them. Germline-derived CDR1 and CDR2 are SGHTA and FQGTGA. This CDR3 is CASSPNSVTGELFF. The CDR3 DNA sequence: TGTGCCAGCAGCCCGAACAGTGTCACCGGGGAGCTGTTTTTT.

The chain links TRBV25-1 to TRBJ2-1; 9 bases are shared with TRBD1. This CDR3 spans 16 amino acids. The junction had 12 bases not matched to a gene; V was cut back by 6 bases and J by 6 bases. Germline V gene sequence: CDR1 MGHDK, CDR2 SYGVNS. The CDR3 sequence is CASSATGTGRINEQFF. The CDR3 DNA sequence: TGTGCCAGCAGCGCAACCGGGACAGGGAGAATCAATGAGCAGTTCTTC.

The V and J genes are TRBV7-2 and TRBJ2-3; 8 bases fit TRBD1. The CDR3 has 17 amino acids. Germline V gene sequence: CDR1 SGHTA, CDR2 FQGNSA. V lost 3 bases, J lost 0 bases, and 8 bases stayed unmatched. The CDR3 spells CASSFSGTGPSTDTQYF. The CDR3 nucleotides read TGTGCCAGCAGCTTTTCCGGGACAGGCCCAAGCACAGATACGCAGTATTTT.

This rearrangement joins TRBV27 to TRBJ1-5, with 7 bases identical to TRBD1. Losses at the gene ends were 3 bases for V and 9 bases for J; bases not matched to a gene: 8. The CDR3 is 14 residues long. CDR1 is MNHEY and CDR2 is SMNVEV in the germline V gene (reference sequence). This CDR3 is CASSFQGVPWPQHF. For the CDR3, the DNA is TGTGCCAGCAGTTTCCAGGGGGTCCCTTGGCCCCAGCATTTT.

The rearrangement uses TRBV5-1 and TRBJ1-3; unclear D gene. V lost 0 bases, J lost 1 base, and 5 bases lay in between. There are 14 residues in the CDR3. Per the germline V gene, CDR1 is SGHRS and CDR2 is YFSETQ. The DNA of the CDR3 is TGCGCCAGCAGCTTGGGAGCATCTGGAAACACCATATATTTT. As protein: CASSLGASGNTIYF.

The CDR3 DNA reads as TGTGCCAGCAGCTCCGGGAACTCTGGGGCCAACGTCCTGACTTTC. It specifies CASSSGNSGANVLTF. This sequence joins TRBV7-2 and TRBJ2-6; TRBD2 might be the D (5 bases). This CDR3 contains 15 residues. V lost 4 bases to trimming and J lost 0 bases, with 7 bases between them. Germline V CDR1 and CDR2: SGHTA, FQGNSA.

The chain employs TRBV30 and TRBJ1-1, with D perhaps matching TRBD1 (6 bases). This CDR3 has 11 residues. The ends were cut back, 4 bases at V and 7 bases at J, with 10 bases in the middle. Per the germline V gene, CDR1 is GTSNPN and CDR2 is SVGIG (reference sequence). Here the CDR3 reads CAWTTGIEAFF. DNA of the CDR3: TGTGCCTGGACGACAGGTATTGAAGCTTTCTTT.

The rearrangement uses TRBV18 and TRBJ2-3, with 10 bases lining up with TRBD2. From germline, CDR1 is KGHSH and CDR2 LQKENI. V shed 2 bases, J shed 7 bases, and the junction held 6 bases outside the gene matches. The CDR3 consists of 15 residues. Written as DNA, the CDR3 is TGTGCCAGCTCACCAGAGAGCGGGAGGGCCAATACGCAGTATTTT. Translating gives CASSPESGRANTQYF.

The rearrangement links TRBV6-1 to TRBJ2-7; the match to TRBD2 covers 11 bases. The V gene's germline CDR1 is MNHNS and CDR2 SASEGT. The length of the CDR3 is 13 residues. V gave up 8 bases and J gave up 2 bases; unmatched junction bases: 2. The CDR3 loop reads CASLGLAAYEQYF. The CDR3 DNA is TGTGCCAGCCTGGGACTAGCGGCCTACGAGCAGTACTTC.

The chain is built from TRBV5-4 and TRBJ1-1, with D possibly matching TRBD1 (6 bases). Germline V CDR1 and CDR2: SGHNT, YYREEE (reference sequence). This CDR3 spans 14 amino acids. V lost 0 bases and J 11 bases, leaving 17 bases between the germline ends. The chain's CDR3 is CASSLGGYRVEAFF. CDR3 bases: TGTGCCAGCAGCTTGGGGGGCTACAGGGTTGAGGCTTTCTTT.

The rearrangement links TRBV21-1 to TRBJ2-1; the D call of TRBD2 is as the table states it, not checked on the DNA. TRBV21-1 is designated a pseudogene. The CDR3 extends over 17 amino acids. This CDR3 is CASSRLTSLEPHIEQFF. CDR3 in DNA: TGTGCCAGCAGCAGACTCACTAGTCTTGAACCCCACATCGAGCAGTTCTTC.

The chain links TRBV27 to TRBJ1-1, with 12 bases lining up with TRBD1. The CDR3 covers 16 residues. Germline loops: CDR1 MNHEY, CDR2 SMNVEV (reference sequence). V was clipped by 5 bases and J by 0 bases; unmatched bases: 4. The CDR3 spells CASSPRDRGLNTEAFF. CDR3 DNA: TGTGCCAGCAGTCCCAGGGACAGGGGGCTGAACACTGAAGCTTTCTTT.

The chain employs TRBV30 and TRBJ2-1, with 8 nucleotides matching TRBD1. Germline loops: CDR1 GTSNPN, CDR2 SVGIG (reference sequence). V was clipped by 4 bases and J by 1 base; unmatched bases: 6. This CDR3 comprises 15 residues. In nucleotides, the CDR3 is TGTGCCTGGAATCCTCGGACAGGGTCCTACAATGAGCAGTTCTTC. Protein: CAWNPRTGSYNEQFF.

Here the CDR3 DNA reads TGTGCCAGCAGCCACGCCCCCCTGGGGCATGAGCAGTTCTTC. Encoded protein: CASSHAPLGHEQFF. The chain employs TRBV11-3 and TRBJ2-1, with TRBD1 as a possible D gene (5 bases). Deletions cut 5 bases from V and 8 bases from J, with 16 bases between. CDR3 size: 14 residues. Germline CDR1 SGHNT, CDR2 YENEEA.

V usage is TRBV5-8 and J usage is TRBJ1-2, with D uncertain. V was shortened by 7 bases and J by 8 bases, with 9 bases between the two germline ends. Germline loops: CDR1 SGHTS, CDR2 YDEGEE. This CDR3 is 10 amino acids long. The chain's CDR3 is CASAGLGYTF. The DNA for the CDR3 is TGTGCCAGCGCCGGGTTAGGCTACACCTTC.

CDR3 coding DNA: TGTGCCAGCAGCTTAGGGAGGGGACTCCGGGGCACTGAAGCTTTCTTT. Residues: CASSLGRGLRGTEAFF. The chain recombines TRBV7-6 with TRBJ1-1; D is possibly TRBD1 (5 bases). The CDR3 contains 16 residues. Germline lookup yields CDR1 SGHVS and CDR2 FNYEAQ. Trimming removed 1 base at V and 4 bases at J, with 16 bases between.